The sequence of this T cell receptor beta chain was determined in a study of cytomegalovirus exposure and HLA in healthy donors. V was clipped by 6 bases and J by 0 bases, with 8 bases between them. The CDR3 totals 13 residues. The germline gives CDR1 MNHEY, CDR2 SVGAGI. Study observations and caveats: In a later analysis, CMV-associated beta chains were mostly HLA-associated, it appeared. In an earlier analysis, productive rearrangement rates for most beta V segments clustered near 87% or 30%.

For this clone: No antigen is known for it. Within the sample, other DNA sequences also encode this same CDR3.

PCR was performed using 60 Vbeta and 13 Jbeta primers. Method: immunoSEQ multiplex PCR; TCRdb's copy keeps in-frame clones and lacks some. The data show approximately 110,000 clones, approximately 80% seen once. Sequenced sample: PBMCs. V usage is TRBV6-5 and J usage is TRBJ1-1; D not resolved. The TCR comes from a man aged 40-50 years in good health and CMV-seronegative. CDR3 in DNA: TGTGCCAGCAGCCGCGGGGTGAACACTGAAGCTTTCTTT. Its translation is CASSRGVNTEAFF.